This TCR beta chain was profiled in a study of T-cell reconstitution after alpha-beta-depleted transplantation in children. Broader study findings: Diversity and T-cell counts at one year after transplant derived mostly from new T cells. The origin of high day-60 TCRbeta diversity in some patients lay in surviving recipient T cells and thymic progenitors.

There are many counts of this clonotype. The antigen is not known. CDR3 size: 12 residues. Germline CDR1 is KGHDR and CDR2 is SFDVKD. Between the trimmed V and J ends, which lost 5 bases and 6 bases, there was a span of 7 bases. Construction of the TCRbeta library involved unique molecular identifiers. MiXCR was run by TCRdb on the PCR reads, yielding one entry per CDR3 protein. The sample lists roughly 240,000 distinct CDR3 sequences; around 8% were seen once. Specimen: PBMCs, mostly from graft donor cells, collected 180 days after TCRalphabeta/CD19-depleted stem cell transplant. This chain links TRBV24-1 with TRBJ2-1; unclear D gene. This TCR came from a male patient younger than 18 who had a stem cell transplant for acute lymphoblastic leukemia, so the T cells may come from the graft donor. The CDR3 reads CATSGPLNEQFF. The CDR3 region has the DNA TGTGCCACCAGTGGGCCTCTCAATGAGCAGTTCTTC.